A single sample gave rise to the 24 T cell receptor beta chains below, sequenced in a study of pediatric ulcerative colitis. TCRdb's table, derived via immunoSEQ multiplex PCR, lists solely in-frame clones and lacks some. The repertoire holds 35,000 to 45,000 clones, 75% seen once, with around 7.8% in the top ten. During colonoscopy, one to two rectal pinch biopsies were collected. Material for sequencing was gut tissue. These receptor sequences come from a boy between 10 and 17 years old with severe ulcerative colitis.

The genes are TRBV19 and TRBJ2-2, with 9 nucleotides matching TRBD2. Germline V gives CDR1 LNHDA, CDR2 SQIVND (reference sequence). The V segment lost 5 bases and the J segment 2 bases; nucleotides outside the gene matches: 6. This CDR3 has 16 amino acids. The CDR3 nucleotides read TGTGCCAGTAGTGCCCAAGCGGGGGGTAACACCGGGGAGCTGTTTTTT. Amino acid sequence: CASSAQAGGNTGELFF.

The chain couples TRBV10-3 to TRBJ1-3; D remains ambiguous. The CDR3 has 15 amino acids. V lost 2 bases and J lost 1, with 9 bases in between. Germline V CDR1 and CDR2: ENHRY, SYGVKD. The CDR3 loop reads CAISEQPRSGNTIYF. CDR3 DNA: TGTGCCATCAGTGAGCAACCCCGGTCTGGAAACACCATATATTTT.

This chain links TRBV29-1 with TRBJ1-1; TRBD1 might be the D (6 bases). The CDR3 covers 14 residues. Germline lookup yields CDR1 SQVTM and CDR2 ANQGSEA. V was clipped by 1 base and J by 5 bases, with 14 bases between them. CDR3 nucleotide sequence: TGCAGCGTTGAAGGTGTAAGGGGGGAGACTGAAGCTTTCTTT. This sequence encodes CSVEGVRGETEAFF. The full variable domain, with the rest looked up from reference TRBV29-1 and TRBJ1-1, is SAVISQKPSRDICQRGTSLTIQCQVDSQVTMMFWYRQQPGQSLTLIATANQGSEATYESGFVIDKFPISRPNLTFSTLTVSNMSPEDSSIYLCSVEGVRGETEAFFGQGTRLTVV.

The rearrangement joins TRBV13 to TRBJ2-1; D is unresolved. The V gene's germline CDR1 is PRHDT and CDR2 FYEKMQ (reference sequence). Trimming shortened V by 5 bases and J by 5 bases, and 7 bases separated the two germline ends. The CDR3 loop spans 12 amino acids. The DNA of the CDR3 is TGTGCCAGCAGCCCACGGGACAATGAGCAGTTCTTC. It yields the protein CASSPRDNEQFF.

This clone appeared a single time. The chain joins TRBV6-5 to TRBJ2-7; D possibly corresponds to TRBD1 (5 bases). CDR3 length equals 15 residues. The ends were cut back, 7 bases at V and 2 bases at J, with 18 bases in the middle. The germline V gene has CDR1 MNHEY and CDR2 SVGAGI. CDR3 loop: CASTPGRGSTYEQYF. For the CDR3, the DNA is TGTGCCAGCACCCCTGGAAGGGGTTCAACCTACGAGCAGTACTTC.

This clone was observed a few times. The chain links TRBV18 to TRBJ1-6; tentative D call: TRBD1 (5 bases). CDR1 is KGHSH and CDR2 is LQKENI in the germline V gene. V shed 3 bases and J shed 8 bases, with 11 bases lying between them. This CDR3 spans 14 amino acids. DNA for the CDR3: TGTGCCAGCTCACCCCGGGGGGTAGATTCACCCCTCCACTTT. Protein: CASSPRGVDSPLHF.

This clone came up once. V usage is TRBV28 and J usage is TRBJ2-4; TRBD2 might be the D (6 bases). The CDR3 contains 16 residues. Deletions cut 3 bases from V and 4 bases from J, with 16 bases between. Germline loops: CDR1 MDHEN, CDR2 SYDVKM. The CDR3 DNA reads as TGTGCCAGCAGTTTTGGGTCCCGAGGAGGGAAAAACATTCAGTACTTC. As protein: CASSFGSRGGKNIQYF. Combining the CDR3 with reference TRBV28 and TRBJ2-4 gives the whole variable domain DVKVTQSSRYLVKRTGEKVFLECVQDMDHENMFWYRQDPGLGLRLIYFSYDVKMKEKGDIPEGYSVSREKKERFSLILESASTNQTSMYLCASSFGSRGGKNIQYFGAGTRLSVL.

The V gene is TRBV18, the J gene TRBJ2-1; D is perhaps TRBD2 (6 bases). Germline V gene sequence: CDR1 KGHSH, CDR2 LQKENI. This CDR3 has 17 residues. V was clipped by 6 bases and J by 1 base, with 19 bases between them. CDR3 nucleotide sequence: TGTGCCAGCTCTCAAAAGCAGGGAGGCAATTCCTACAATGAGCAGTTCTTC. It specifies CASSQKQGGNSYNEQFF.

The V and J genes are TRBV2 and TRBJ2-3; D not certain. V was cut by 2 bases and J by 2 bases, with 8 bases left in between. Per the germline V gene, CDR1 is SNHLY and CDR2 is FYNNEI. The CDR3 is made up of 14 amino acids. CDR3 sequence (DNA): TGTGCCAGCAGTGAACGGACGAACACAGATACGCAGTATTTT. This translates into CASSERTNTDTQYF.

The rearrangement joins TRBV6-1 to TRBJ1-2, with 7 bases lining up with TRBD1. The CDR3 length is 14 residues. Unmatched junction bases numbered 8, after V lost 2 bases and J lost 8 bases. Germline loops: CDR1 MNHNS, CDR2 SASEGT. The CDR3 spells CASSERAGGRGYTF. For the CDR3, the DNA is TGTGCCAGCAGTGAAAGGGCAGGGGGAAGGGGCTACACCTTC.

The gene calls are TRBV7-8 and TRBJ1-2; tentatively, D is TRBD1 (6 bases). Trimming removed 5 bases at V and 2 bases at J, with 9 bases between. Germline assignment: CDR1 SGHVS and CDR2 FQNEAQ. CDR3 length: 13 residues. The chain's CDR3 is CASSTDRNYGYTF. The CDR3 bases are TGTGCCAGCAGCACCGACAGGAACTATGGCTACACCTTC. The whole variable domain, filled in from reference TRBV7-8 and TRBJ1-2, reads GAGVSQSPRYKVAKRGQDVALRCDPISGHVSLFWYQQALGQGPEFLTYFQNEAQLDKSGLPSDRFFAERPEGSVSTLKIQRTQQEDSAVYLCASSTDRNYGYTFGSGTRLTVV.

This clone was seen just once. The V and J genes are TRBV29-1 and TRBJ2-2, with TRBD1 matching 9 bases. This CDR3 has 17 residues. Germline CDR1 reads SQVTM; CDR2 reads ANQGSEA. Unmatched junction bases numbered 16, after V lost 8 bases and J lost 3 bases. The CDR3 sequence is CSPKPRSGTGHTGELFF. The CDR3 DNA reads as TGCAGCCCCAAACCTCGATCCGGGACAGGGCACACCGGGGAGCTGTTTTTT.

The chain links TRBV29-1 to TRBJ2-1, with D perhaps TRBD2 (6 bases). Trimming removed 4 bases at V and 1 base at J, with 11 bases between. The CDR3 totals 14 residues. Germline lookup yields CDR1 SQVTM and CDR2 ANQGSEA. As DNA, the CDR3 is TGCAGCGTTGCGGCTAGCGTTTCCTACAATGAGCAGTTCTTC. Its protein is CSVAASVSYNEQFF.

The chain couples TRBV6-1 to TRBJ1-2; D is ambiguous. Germline V gene data show CDR1 as MNHNS and CDR2 as SASEGT. The CDR3 loop spans 14 amino acids. Between the trimmed V and J ends, which lost 6 bases and 4 bases, there was a span of 15 bases. The CDR3 region is CASSPPQTIYGYTF. For the CDR3, the DNA is TGTGCCAGCAGCCCACCTCAGACGATCTATGGCTACACCTTC.

CDR3 nucleotides: TGTGCCAGCAGCTTAGCGGGACAGGGGAGCGAGCAGTACTTC. This encodes CASSLAGQGSEQYF. The chain recombines TRBV7-6 with TRBJ2-7; the match to TRBD1 covers 10 bases. Germline loops: CDR1 SGHVS, CDR2 FNYEAQ. The CDR3 consists of 14 residues. The junction had 2 bases not matched to a gene; V was cut back by 0 bases and J by 6 bases.

In this sample, this clone turned up a few times. This chain connects TRBV5-1 to TRBJ2-1; tentative D call: TRBD2 (5 bases). The CDR3 covers 17 residues. CDR1 and CDR2 from the germline V gene are SGHRS and YFSETQ. Trimming cost V 1 base and J 0 bases, with 14 bases left between them. CDR3 coding DNA: TGCGCCAGCAGCTTGATCCCTAGCAGGAGCTCCTACAATGAGCAGTTCTTC. It yields the protein CASSLIPSRSSYNEQFF.

This clone was recorded once. At the DNA level, this CDR3 is encoded by other sequences in the same sample as well. V is TRBV5-1 and J is TRBJ2-2; D is ambiguous. Looked up from germline, CDR1 is SGHRS and CDR2 is YFSETQ. The CDR3 loop spans 13 amino acids. Trimming removed 0 bases at V and 4 bases at J, with 4 bases between. CDR3 in amino acids: CASSLGSTGELFF. CDR3 bases: TGCGCCAGCAGCTTGGGTAGCACCGGGGAGCTGTTTTTT.

This clone rates as medium-sized (0.01 to 0.1%). The conserved phenylalanine or tryptophan normally closing the CDR3 is absent here, so this likely arose from a read error. V is TRBV28 and J is TRBJ1-6; a possible D gene is TRBD1 (5 bases). Trimming pared 4 bases from V and 7 bases from J, leaving 8 bases between. Germline-derived CDR1 and CDR2 are MDHEN and SYDVKM. The CDR3 length is 13 residues. Here the CDR3 DNA reads TGTGCCAGCAGTTGGGACGGGAATTCACCCCTCCACCTT. It yields the protein CASSWDGNSPLHL.

J is TRBJ2-5 and V is TRBV5-1; TRBD1 matches at 7 bases. CDR1 is SGHRS and CDR2 is YFSETQ in the germline V gene. This CDR3 comprises 14 residues. The ends lost 4 bases at V and 5 bases at J; junction bases unmatched: 8. The CDR3 loop reads CASSEGAQWETQYF. The CDR3 DNA is TGCGCCAGCAGCGAGGGGGCTCAGTGGGAGACCCAGTACTTC.

CDR3 nucleotide sequence: TGTGCCAGCAGCGAGAATGAGGACAGGGCCTATGGCTACACCTTC. As protein: CASSENEDRAYGYTF. This chain links TRBV9 with TRBJ1-2, with TRBD1 matching 8 bases. V was pared by 3 bases and J by 4 bases, with 8 bases of the junction left unmatched. The CDR3 runs to 15 residues. The V gene's germline CDR1 is SGDLS and CDR2 YYNGEE.

The chain uses TRBV2 and TRBJ2-4; TRBD1 might be the D (6 bases). This CDR3 region has 13 residues. CDR1 is SNHLY and CDR2 is FYNNEI in the germline V gene. V was trimmed by 5 bases and J by 10 bases, leaving 15 bases between them. CDR3 in DNA: TGTGCCAGCAGTTACCAGACAGGAGGTATTCAGTACTTC. This translates into CASSYQTGGIQYF.

This chain uses TRBV9 with TRBJ1-4; a weak D match, TRBD1 (5 bases). This CDR3 has 16 residues. The V end lost 2 bases, the J end lost 0 bases, and 11 bases lay between the germline ends. Germline values: CDR1 SGDLS, CDR2 YYNGEE. DNA of the CDR3: TGTGCCAGCAGCGTCGACAGATTTGCAACTAATGAAAAACTGTTTTTT. Its translation is CASSVDRFATNEKLFF.

The chain links TRBV9 to TRBJ1-1; D unclear. Per germline, CDR1 SGDLS and CDR2 YYNGEE. This CDR3 has 12 amino acids. Deletions cut 4 bases from V and 11 bases from J, with 15 bases between. In nucleotides, the CDR3 is TGTGCCAGCAGCCCAAGACGGGAGCCGGCTTTCTTT. It translates to CASSPRREPAFF.

Within the sample, this clone is medium-sized. The gene calls are TRBV10-3 and TRBJ2-2, with TRBD2 as a possible D gene (6 bases). CDR1 ENHRY and CDR2 SYGVKD come from the germline V gene. The CDR3 length is 16 residues. Trimming took off 2 bases at V and 5 bases at J, with 15 bases between the two ends. Here the CDR3 DNA reads TGTGCCATCAGTGAGATCTCGCCGGGGGTGACCGGGGAGCTGTTTTTT. Its translation: CAISEISPGVTGELFF.